This is a list of T cell receptor beta chains from one sample in a study of T cells in localized non-small cell lung cancer. Clones were read by immunoSEQ multiplex PCR, and TCRdb kept only the in-frame ones, dropping some. The sample yields 5,500 or so clones, roughly half seen once. This sample comprised lymph node tissue, obtained before any cancer treatment. Receptors originate from a male donor at least 60 years old with stage I squamous cell lung carcinoma. CDR3s include the opening cysteine and the closing phenylalanine or tryptophan.

>TRBJ2-6|TRBV19
CASSRDVTVGGANVLTF
>TRBJ1-2|TRBV6-8
CAIRRTGTNYGYTF
>TRBJ2-5|TRBV9
CASSITLGGGGETQYF
>TRBJ2-7|TRBV29-1
CSASTGTYYEQYF
>TRBJ2-4|TRBV19
CASKQTGGADIQYF
>TRBJ1-4|TRBV28
CASSPDTYNEKLFF
>TRBJ1-1|TRBV19
CATGAPGAGNTEAFF
>TRBJ2-1|TRBV18
CASSPGQGSNEQFF
>TRBJ1-5|TRBV6-8
CASSPRRRGGNQPQHF
>TRBJ2-3|TRBV4-1
CASSQGDGTGTDTQYF
>TRBJ1-5|TRBV19
CASSRSENQPQHF
>TRBJ2-1|TRBV6-8
CASGSTSGTYNEQFF
>TRBJ2-1|TRBV7-5
CASSLRGVGTEQFF
>TRBJ1-2|TRBV25-1
CASTGQGEIYGYTF
>TRBJ1-1|TRBV28
CASSSATGRGEAFF
>TRBJ2-5|TRBV19
CASSTAKETQYF
>TRBJ2-3|TRBV30
CAWRGLAGGGTQYF
>TRBJ2-1|TRBV11-3
CASSPAALKGNEQFF
>TRBJ2-3|TRBV9
CASSRMGGTDTQYF
>TRBJ2-2|TRBV15
CATSRQVLNTGELFF
>TRBJ2-7|TRBV19
CASGRLAGGSKYF
>TRBJ1-2|TRBV5-1
CASSRGETGEDGYTF
>TRBJ1-1|TRBV19
CASSMGQSEAFF
>TRBJ1-3|TRBV30
CAWSVPGAGNTIYF
>TRBJ2-7|TRBV6-8
CASRSSTGGYEQYF
>TRBJ2-3|TRBV25-1
CASRETGDTQYF
>TRBJ2-5|TRBV19
CASSWTGVKETQYF
>TRBJ2-7|TRBV6-8
CASIQGLAGVVRSSYEQYF
>TRBJ1-2|TRBV19
CASSILTDNYGYTF
>TRBJ2-5|TRBV7-7
CASSLGSGSRQETQYF
>TRBJ2-7|TRBV19
CASSIQASGPYEQYF
>TRBJ1-5|TRBV29-1
CSVRDTDQPQHF
>TRBJ1-3|TRBV6-8
CASHPGILPTGNTIYF
>TRBJ2-5|TRBV18
CASSPPRRQETQYF
>TRBJ1-3|TRBV29-1
CSVQPGTGGGNTIYF
>TRBJ2-5|TRBV18
CASTAVGETQYF
>TRBJ2-1|TRBV18
CASSPTSGINNEQFF
>TRBJ2-7|TRBV9
CASKPGTGSYEQYF
>TRBJ1-1|TRBV29-1
CSVDGTMNTEAFF
>TRBJ2-7|TRBV11-3
CASSFQQGIAYEQYF
>TRBJ2-7|TRBV6-8
CASSYGGAGWASYEQYF
>TRBJ2-1|TRBV7-2
CASSSPRGREEDHEQFF
>TRBJ1-2|TRBV19
CASSPPLGSPHGYTF
>TRBJ2-1|TRBV11-3
CASSLTGFYNEQFF
>TRBJ2-1|TRBV11-3
CASSLVGTSGNPKQFF
>TRBJ1-1|TRBV18
CASSPQGSVGHTEAFF
>TRBJ1-5|TRBV19
CASSIERGFSLPQHF
>TRBJ2-7|TRBV18
CASSPGQGSSYEQYF
>TRBJ2-7|TRBV19
CASSIHLNTYEQYF
>TRBJ2-7|TRBV18
CASSPTQGLGEQYF
>TRBJ1-1|TRBV28
CASSLTQGLAEAFF
>TRBJ1-1|TRBV30
CAWSYGPGRAEAFF
>TRBJ2-1|TRBV28
CASSLGVDNEQFF
>TRBJ2-1|TRBV6-8
CASSSRTLGNNEQFF
>TRBJ2-5|TRBV19
CASSIAETQYF
>TRBJ2-1|TRBV19
CASSIGLDNEQFF
>TRBJ2-2|TRBV2
CASKETSGNTGELFF